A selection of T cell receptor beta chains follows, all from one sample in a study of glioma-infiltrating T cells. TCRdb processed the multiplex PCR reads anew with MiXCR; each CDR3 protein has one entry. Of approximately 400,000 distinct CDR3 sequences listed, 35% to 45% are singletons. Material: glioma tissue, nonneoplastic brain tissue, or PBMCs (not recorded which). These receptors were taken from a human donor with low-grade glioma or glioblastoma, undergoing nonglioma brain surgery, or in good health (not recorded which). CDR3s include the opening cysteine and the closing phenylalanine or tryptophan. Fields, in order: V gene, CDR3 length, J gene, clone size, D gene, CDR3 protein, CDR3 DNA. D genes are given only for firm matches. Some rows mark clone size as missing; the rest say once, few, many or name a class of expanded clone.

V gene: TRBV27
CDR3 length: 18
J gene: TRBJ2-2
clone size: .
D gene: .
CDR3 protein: CASSLSSQGIVNTGELFF
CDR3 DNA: TGTGCCAGCAGTTTATCCAGCCAGGGGATCGTGAACACCGGGGAGCTGTTTTTT

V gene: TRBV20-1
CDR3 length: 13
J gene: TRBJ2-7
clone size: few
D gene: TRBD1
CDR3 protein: CSATKDRAYEQYF
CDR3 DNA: TGCAGTGCTACCAAAGACAGGGCCTACGAGCAGTACTTC

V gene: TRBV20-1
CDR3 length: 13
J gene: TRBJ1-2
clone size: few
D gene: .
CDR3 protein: CSARGEEDYGYTF
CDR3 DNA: TGCAGTGCTAGAGGGGAGGAGGACTATGGCTACACCTTC

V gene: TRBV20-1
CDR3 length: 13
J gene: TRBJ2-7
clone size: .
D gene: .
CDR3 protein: CSAARTTPYEQYF
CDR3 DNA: TGCAGTGCGGCCCGGACTACACCTTACGAGCAGTACTTC

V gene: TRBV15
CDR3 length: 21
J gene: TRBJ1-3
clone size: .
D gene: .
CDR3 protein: CATSRDKKFWAGQYSGNTIYF
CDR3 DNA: TGTGCCACCAGCAGAGACAAAAAGTTTTGGGCAGGTCAATACTCTGGAAACACCATATATTTT

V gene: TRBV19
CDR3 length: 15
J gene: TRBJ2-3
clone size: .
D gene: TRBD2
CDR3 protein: CASRLAGAHTDTQYF
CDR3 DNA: TGTGCCAGCCGACTAGCGGGAGCCCACACAGATACGCAGTATTTT

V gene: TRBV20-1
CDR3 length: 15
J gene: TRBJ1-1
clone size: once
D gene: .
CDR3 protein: CSARDARGGDTEDFF
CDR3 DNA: TGCAGTGCTAGAGATGCAAGGGGAGGGGACACTGAAGATTTCTTT

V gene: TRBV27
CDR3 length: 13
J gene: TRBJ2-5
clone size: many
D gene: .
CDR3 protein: CASSEWSEETQYF
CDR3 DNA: TGTGCCAGCAGTGAATGGTCGGAAGAGACCCAGTACTTC

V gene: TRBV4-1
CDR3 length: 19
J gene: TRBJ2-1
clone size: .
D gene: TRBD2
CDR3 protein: CASSQEFSRTSHSYNGQFF
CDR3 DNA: TGCGCCAGCAGCCAAGAATTCTCGCGGACTAGCCACTCCTACAATGGGCAGTTCTTC

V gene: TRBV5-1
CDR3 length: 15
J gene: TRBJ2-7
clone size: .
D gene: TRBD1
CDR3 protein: CASSLGWTGMIEQYF
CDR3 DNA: TGCGCCAGCAGCTTGGGCTGGACAGGAATGATCGAGCAGTACTTC

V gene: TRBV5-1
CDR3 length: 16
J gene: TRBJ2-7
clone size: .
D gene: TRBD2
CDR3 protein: CASSEALAGVNHEQYF
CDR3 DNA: TGCGCCAGCAGTGAGGCTCTAGCGGGAGTTAACCACGAGCAGTACTTC